Shown below are 22 T cell receptor beta chains from a single sample sequenced in a study of OX40 agonist ivuxolimab in advanced cancers. Assay: immunoSEQ multiplex PCR; the TCRdb copy retains only in-frame clones and omits some. The sample comprises 73,000 or so clones, 92% of which are singletons, and 8% to 10% rests with the top ten. Sequences were derived from CD4+ or CD8+ T cells sorted from blood, sampled in a trial of the OX40 agonist ivuxolimab. The receptors come from an adult with an advanced solid tumor such as melanoma, head and neck, liver or kidney cancer.

This clone was counted between two and nine times. The chain recombines TRBV7-9 with TRBJ2-7; 8 nucleotides agree with TRBD1. The CDR3 extends over 15 amino acids. The germline CDR1 and CDR2 sequences are SEHNR and FQNEAQ (reference sequence). V lost 5 bases and J lost 0; bases outside the gene matches: 6. This chain's CDR3 is CASSTTGGSSYEQYF. In DNA, the CDR3 is TGTGCCAGCAGCACCACAGGGGGGAGCTCCTACGAGCAGTACTTC.

This rearrangement joins TRBV25-1 to TRBJ2-6, with unresolved D. CDR1 and CDR2 (germline): MGHDK, SYGVNS. This CDR3 is built from 15 residues. Trimming removed 6 bases from V and 0 bases from J, with 9 bases in between. This CDR3 is CASSRGISGANVLTF. For the CDR3, the DNA is TGTGCCAGCAGCCGAGGAATCTCTGGGGCCAACGTCCTGACTTTC.

The CDR3 DNA reads as TGTGCCAGTACGTACAGAGGGTCAGAGACCCAGTACTTC. The encoded protein is CASTYRGSETQYF. The chain recombines TRBV19 with TRBJ2-5; weak D call: TRBD2 (5 bases). This CDR3 spans 13 amino acids. Germline CDR1 is LNHDA and CDR2 is SQIVND (reference sequence). The V end was cut by 7 bases, the J end by 4 bases, with 13 bases between.

V gene TRBV6-5 combines with J gene TRBJ1-1; D is perhaps TRBD1 (5 bases). The CDR3 loop spans 14 amino acids. The germline CDR1 and CDR2 sequences are MNHEY and SVGAGI. V gave up 0 bases and J gave up 4 bases, with 9 bases separating them. The CDR3 region has the DNA TGTGCCAGCAGTTACTCCGAGGGGTTCACTGAAGCTTTCTTT. This gives the protein CASSYSEGFTEAFF.

This clone was counted a single time. The chain employs TRBV13 and TRBJ2-5; TRBD2 matches 11 bases. The length of the CDR3 is 15 residues. Trimming at V came to 4 bases and at J to 5 bases, leaving 6 bases not matched to a gene. CDR1 is PRHDT and CDR2 is FYEKMQ in the germline V gene (reference sequence). This chain's CDR3 is CASSYNSGGAETQYF. For the CDR3, the DNA is TGTGCCAGCAGCTACAATAGCGGGGGGGCCGAGACCCAGTACTTC.

The CDR3 protein is CASSEINEQFF. The CDR3 DNA reads TGTGCCAGCAGTGAAATTAATGAGCAGTTCTTC. The gene calls are TRBV6-1 and TRBJ2-1; D is unclear. This CDR3 has 11 residues. Germline-derived CDR1 and CDR2 are MNHNS and SASEGT. Trimming cost V 2 bases and J 7 bases, with 3 bases left between them.

The CDR3 DNA reads as TGTGCCAGCAGCCAAGATACTAGCGGGGGCTCCTACGAGCAGTACTTC. It specifies CASSQDTSGGSYEQYF. The rearrangement links TRBV4-2 to TRBJ2-7; 11 nucleotides align to TRBD2. There are 16 residues in the CDR3. J was trimmed by 0 bases and V by 0 bases; bases with no gene match: 1. CDR1 is LGHNA, CDR2 YNFKEQ, per germline.

The rearrangement uses TRBV5-1 and TRBJ2-5, with D hard to call. From germline, CDR1 is SGHRS and CDR2 YFSETQ. The CDR3 sequence is 11 residues long. Trimming cost V 5 bases and J 2 bases, with 4 bases left between them. Here the CDR3 reads CASRKQETQYF. The CDR3 DNA follows: TGCGCCAGCAGGAAACAAGAGACCCAGTACTTC.

This chain uses TRBV11-2 with TRBJ1-1; no definite D call. The V gene's germline CDR1 is SGHAT and CDR2 FQNNGV. Trimming removed 2 bases at V and 1 base at J, with 5 bases between. This CDR3 region has 13 residues. This CDR3 reads CASSLHQNTEAFF. The CDR3, as DNA: TGTGCCAGCAGCTTACACCAGAACACTGAAGCTTTCTTT.

The rearrangement links TRBV9 to TRBJ2-6, with D unclear. CDR1 SGDLS and CDR2 YYNGEE come from the germline V gene. Trimming removed 0 bases from V and 4 bases from J, with 11 bases in between. This CDR3 region has 16 residues. CDR3 bases: TGTGCCAGCAGCGTAGCCGTAGGCACCGGGGCCAACGTCCTGACTTTC. As protein: CASSVAVGTGANVLTF.

The chain recombines TRBV5-4 with TRBJ2-7, with 9 bases that match TRBD1. This CDR3 has 15 amino acids. V dropped 4 bases and J dropped 2; count of bases not matched to a gene: 7. Germline V gene sequence: CDR1 SGHNT, CDR2 YYREEE (reference sequence). Here the CDR3 DNA reads TGTGCCAGCAGCCGCCCGGGACAGGGTCCCTACGAGCAGTACTTC. Translated, it gives CASSRPGQGPYEQYF. The variable domain in full, with the rest retrieved from reference TRBV5-4 and TRBJ2-7, is ETGVTQSPTHLIKTRGQQVTLRCSSQSGHNTVSWYQQALGQGPQFIFQYYREEENGRGNFPPRFSGLQFPNYSSELNVNALELDDSALYLCASSRPGQGPYEQYFGPGTRLTVT.

The chain couples TRBV13 to TRBJ1-1, with 11 bases matching TRBD1. V was pared by 3 bases and J by 4 bases, with 4 bases of the junction left unmatched. Germline V gene lookup returns CDR1 PRHDT and CDR2 FYEKMQ (reference sequence). This CDR3 spans 15 amino acids. DNA of the CDR3: TGTGCCAGCAGCTTGGGGACAGGGGGGTTCACTGAAGCTTTCTTT. Translating it yields CASSLGTGGFTEAFF.

The chain joins TRBV29-1 to TRBJ1-1; tentative D call: TRBD1 (6 bases). The CDR3 covers 13 residues. Germline CDR1 reads SQVTM; CDR2 reads ANQGSEA. With 7 bases removed from V and 3 bases from J, the gap between germline ends came to 15 bases. The CDR3 reads CSGGPLGHTEAFF. The CDR3 region has the DNA TGCAGCGGGGGGCCGCTGGGGCACACTGAAGCTTTCTTT.

The chain carries TRBV7-2 and TRBJ1-6; D is ambiguous. Trimming stripped 1 base from V and 7 bases from J, with 17 bases between. The CDR3 sequence is 17 residues long. Germline CDR1 and CDR2: SGHTA and FQGNSA. The CDR3 sequence is CASSLEGAWVENSPLHF. CDR3 sequence (DNA): TGTGCCAGCAGCTTAGAGGGCGCATGGGTCGAGAATTCACCCCTCCACTTT.

This clone is judged medium-sized. Distinct nucleotide sequences in the sample also encode this CDR3. The CDR3 DNA follows: TGTGCCAGTACAGGGTCCTACGAGCAGTACTTC. This sequence encodes CASTGSYEQYF. The V gene is TRBV2, the J gene TRBJ2-7; D may be TRBD1 (6 bases). The CDR3 loop spans 11 amino acids. V lost 9 bases, J lost 1 base, and 7 bases lay in between. Per the germline V gene, CDR1 is SNHLY and CDR2 is FYNNEI.

The chain employs TRBV27 and TRBJ2-2, with unresolved D. Trimming took off 3 bases at V and 7 bases at J, with 3 bases between the two ends. CDR1 MNHEY and CDR2 SMNVEV come from the germline V gene (reference sequence). This CDR3 contains 11 residues. The CDR3 is CASSLSGELFF. The DNA of the CDR3 is TGTGCCAGCAGTTTGAGCGGGGAGCTGTTTTTT.

This clone was recorded only once. The V and J genes are TRBV5-1 and TRBJ2-3; tentatively, D is TRBD1 (7 bases). In germline, CDR1 is SGHRS, CDR2 YFSETQ. The CDR3 consists of 13 residues. Trimming removed 4 bases at V and 4 bases at J, with 10 bases between. DNA for the CDR3: TGCGCCAGCAGCCCCAGGGGGGCAGATACGCAGTATTTT. The encoded protein is CASSPRGADTQYF.

This clone is a singleton in its sample. The CDR3 spells CASRYQGNEKLFF. The CDR3 nucleotides read TGTGCCAGCCGATACCAGGGTAATGAAAAACTGTTTTTT. The chain couples TRBV6-1 to TRBJ1-4; weak D call: TRBD1 (5 bases). The V and J ends lost 8 bases and 4 bases respectively, with 11 bases between them. In germline, CDR1 is MNHNS, CDR2 SASEGT. The length of the CDR3 is 13 residues.

The CDR3 region is CAIRGGSNEKLFF. The CDR3, as DNA: TGTGCCATCAGAGGCGGGTCTAATGAAAAACTGTTTTTT. The chain carries TRBV10-3 and TRBJ1-4, with no clear D. The CDR3 runs to 13 residues. Trimming removed 6 bases from V and 3 bases from J, with 8 bases in between. The germline CDR1 and CDR2 sequences are ENHRY and SYGVKD.

The V and J genes are TRBV11-2 and TRBJ2-1, with TRBD1 matching over 10 bases. From germline, CDR1 is SGHAT and CDR2 FQNNGV. This CDR3 contains 15 residues. The trim removed 5 bases at V and 2 bases at J, leaving 3 bases unmatched. DNA of the CDR3: TGTGCCAGCAGCACGGGGACAGGGGCCTACAATGAGCAGTTCTTC. This codes for CASSTGTGAYNEQFF.

This chain joins TRBV15 and TRBJ1-2; 8 nucleotides line up with TRBD1. V lost 6 bases to trimming and J lost 2 bases; unmatched junction nucleotides: 5. This CDR3 comprises 14 residues. CDR1 is LNHNV, CDR2 YYDKDF, per germline (reference sequence). The CDR3 loop reads CATSRTGINYGYTF. The DNA of the CDR3 is TGTGCCACCAGTAGGACAGGGATAAACTATGGCTACACCTTC.

V and J are TRBV29-1 and TRBJ1-2; 9 bases are shared with TRBD1. Germline V gene lookup returns CDR1 SQVTM and CDR2 ANQGSEA. Losses at the gene ends were 3 bases for V and 5 bases for J; bases not matched to a gene: 16. The CDR3 runs 17 residues. The DNA for the CDR3 is TGCAGCGTTGAGGTAGTTTGGGGACAGGGAAGACGGTATGGCTACACCTTC. Translated: CSVEVVWGQGRRYGYTF.